Here is one TCR beta chain with its context. The authors' processing: Using reference gene primer amplification, nucleated cell counts were estimated. The table came from immunoSEQ multiplex PCR; TCRdb's copy has only in-frame clones and leaves some out. The V and J calls and clone size are taken from that table; D and trimming were inferred from the DNA. The sample lists 95,000 to 110,000 clones; roughly 88% were seen once. This sample is part of a study of blood T cell repertoires in COVID-19. Study overall: Samples representing acute and convalescent COVID-19 were sourced from the United States, Italy and Spain. T cells, B-cell-depleted T cells, or PBMCs provided the cDNA or gDNA that served as material.

The sequence was obtained from a man aged 50 or older with active or convalescent COVID-19. The source material was peripheral blood.

Written as DNA, the CDR3 is TGTGCCAGCACCGGACTAGCAGCCTACAATGAGCAGTTCTTC. It specifies CASTGLAAYNEQFF. This chain connects TRBV7-2 to TRBJ2-1; 8 bases line up with TRBD2. Per the germline V gene, CDR1 is SGHTA and CDR2 is FQGNSA. V lost 7 bases to trimming and J lost 2 bases; unmatched junction nucleotides: 4. The CDR3 totals 14 residues.